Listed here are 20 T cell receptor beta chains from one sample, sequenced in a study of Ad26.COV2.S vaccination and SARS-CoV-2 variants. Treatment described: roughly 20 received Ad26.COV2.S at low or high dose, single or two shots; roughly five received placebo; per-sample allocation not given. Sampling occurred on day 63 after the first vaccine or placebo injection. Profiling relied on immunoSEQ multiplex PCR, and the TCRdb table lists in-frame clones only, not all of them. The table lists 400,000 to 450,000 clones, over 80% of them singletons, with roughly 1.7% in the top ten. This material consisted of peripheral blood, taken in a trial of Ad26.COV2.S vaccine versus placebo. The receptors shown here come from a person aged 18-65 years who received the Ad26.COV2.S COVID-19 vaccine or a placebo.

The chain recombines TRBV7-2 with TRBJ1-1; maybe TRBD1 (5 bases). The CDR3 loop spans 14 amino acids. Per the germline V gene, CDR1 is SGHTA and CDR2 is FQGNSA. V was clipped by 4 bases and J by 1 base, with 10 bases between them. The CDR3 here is CASSSGLRNTEAFF. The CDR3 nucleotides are TGTGCCAGCAGCTCGGGACTAAGGAACACTGAAGCTTTCTTT.

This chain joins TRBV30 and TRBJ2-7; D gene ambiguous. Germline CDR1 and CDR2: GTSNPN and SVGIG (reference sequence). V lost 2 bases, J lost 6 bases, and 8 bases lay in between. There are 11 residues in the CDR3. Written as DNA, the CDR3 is TGTGCCTGGAGTTTTGGTCTCGAGCAGTACTTC. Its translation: CAWSFGLEQYF.

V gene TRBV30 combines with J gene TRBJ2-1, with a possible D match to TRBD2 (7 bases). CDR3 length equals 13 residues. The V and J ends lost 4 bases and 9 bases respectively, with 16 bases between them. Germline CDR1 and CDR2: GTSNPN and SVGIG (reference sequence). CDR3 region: CAWIVGGRGEQFF. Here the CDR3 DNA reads TGTGCCTGGATCGTGGGGGGGCGAGGTGAGCAGTTCTTC. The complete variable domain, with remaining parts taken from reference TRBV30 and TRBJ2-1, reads SQTIHQWPATLVQPVGSPLSLECTVEGTSNPNLYWYRQAAGRGLQLLFYSVGIGQISSEVPQNLSASRPQDRQFILSSKKLLLSDSGFYLCAWIVGGRGEQFFGPGTRLTVL.

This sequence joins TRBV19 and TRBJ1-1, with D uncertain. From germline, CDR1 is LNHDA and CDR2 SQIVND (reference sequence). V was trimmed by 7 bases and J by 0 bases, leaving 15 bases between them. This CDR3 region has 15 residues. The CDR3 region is CASTLGYGMNTEAFF. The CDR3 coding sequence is TGTGCCAGTACCCTGGGCTACGGAATGAACACTGAAGCTTTCTTT.

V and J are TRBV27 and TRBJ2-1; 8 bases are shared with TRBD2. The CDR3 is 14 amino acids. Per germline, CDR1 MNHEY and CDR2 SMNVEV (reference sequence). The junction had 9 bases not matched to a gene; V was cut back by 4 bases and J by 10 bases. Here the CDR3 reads CASSSPGGPLEQFF. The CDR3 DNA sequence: TGTGCCAGCAGTTCTCCGGGGGGGCCTTTGGAGCAGTTCTTC.

CDR3 region: CASSFLSWGGYTF. The CDR3 DNA reads TGTGCCAGTAGTTTCTTATCTTGGGGTGGCTACACCTTC. This chain connects TRBV19 to TRBJ1-2; D remains unclear. V was cut by 5 bases and J by 7 bases, with 14 bases left in between. This CDR3 contains 13 residues. The V gene's germline CDR1 is LNHDA and CDR2 SQIVND (reference sequence).

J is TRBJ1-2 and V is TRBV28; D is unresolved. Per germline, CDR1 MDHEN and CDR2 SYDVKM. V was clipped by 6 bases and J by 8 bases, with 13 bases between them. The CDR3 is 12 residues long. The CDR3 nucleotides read TGTGCCAGCAGCCTAGGAGAGTGGGGCTACACCTTC. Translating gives CASSLGEWGYTF.

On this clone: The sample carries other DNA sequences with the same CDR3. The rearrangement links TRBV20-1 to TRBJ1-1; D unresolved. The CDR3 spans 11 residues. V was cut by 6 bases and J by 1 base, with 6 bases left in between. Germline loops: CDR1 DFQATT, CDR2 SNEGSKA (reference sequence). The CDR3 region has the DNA TGCAGTGCACGACAGAACACTGAAGCTTTCTTT. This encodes CSARQNTEAFF.

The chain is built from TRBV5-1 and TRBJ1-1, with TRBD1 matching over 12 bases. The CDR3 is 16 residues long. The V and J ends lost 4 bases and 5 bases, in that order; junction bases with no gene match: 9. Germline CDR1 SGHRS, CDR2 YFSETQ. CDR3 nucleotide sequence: TGCGCCAGCAGCCGTCCTCTGGGACAGGGGGCGACTGAAGCTTTCTTT. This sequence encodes CASSRPLGQGATEAFF.

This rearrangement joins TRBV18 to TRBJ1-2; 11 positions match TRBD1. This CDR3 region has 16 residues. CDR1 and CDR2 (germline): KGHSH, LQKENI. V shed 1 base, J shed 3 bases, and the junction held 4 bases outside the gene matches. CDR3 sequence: CASSPLRTGGDYGYTF. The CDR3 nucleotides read TGTGCCAGCTCACCACTGAGGACAGGGGGCGACTATGGCTACACCTTC.

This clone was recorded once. The CDR3 protein is CASSLGALLPLHF. CDR3 DNA sequence: TGTGCCAGCAGTTTAGGAGCTTTGTTGCCCCTCCACTTT. V gene TRBV27 combines with J gene TRBJ1-6; D not resolved. The CDR3 extends over 13 amino acids. CDR1 and CDR2 (germline): MNHEY, SMNVEV (reference sequence). Trimming cost V 2 bases and J 13 bases, with 12 bases left between them.

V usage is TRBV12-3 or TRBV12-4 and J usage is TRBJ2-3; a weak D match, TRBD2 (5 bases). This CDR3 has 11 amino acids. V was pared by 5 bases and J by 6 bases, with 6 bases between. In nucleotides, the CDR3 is TGTGCCAGCAGTCCGGGGGATACGCAGTATTTT. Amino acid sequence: CASSPGDTQYF.

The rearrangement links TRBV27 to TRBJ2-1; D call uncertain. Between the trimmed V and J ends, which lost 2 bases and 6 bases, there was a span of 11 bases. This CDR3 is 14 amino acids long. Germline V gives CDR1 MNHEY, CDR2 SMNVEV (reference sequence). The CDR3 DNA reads TGTGCCAGCAGTTTAGCACGAGGCTTCAATGAGCAGTTCTTC. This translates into CASSLARGFNEQFF.

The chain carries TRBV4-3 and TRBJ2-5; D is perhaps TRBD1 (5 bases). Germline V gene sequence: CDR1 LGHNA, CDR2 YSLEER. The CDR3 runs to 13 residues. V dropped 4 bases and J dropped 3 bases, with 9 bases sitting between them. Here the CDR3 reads CASSPTTEETQYF. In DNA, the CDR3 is TGCGCCAGCAGCCCTACGACAGAAGAGACCCAGTACTTC.

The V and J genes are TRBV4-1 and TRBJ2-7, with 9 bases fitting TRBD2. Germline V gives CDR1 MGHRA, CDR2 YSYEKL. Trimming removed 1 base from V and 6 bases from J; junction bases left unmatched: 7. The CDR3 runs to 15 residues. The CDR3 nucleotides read TGCGCCAGCAGCCAAGGTAGTACAGCGGGGGGCGAGCAGTACTTC. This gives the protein CASSQGSTAGGEQYF.

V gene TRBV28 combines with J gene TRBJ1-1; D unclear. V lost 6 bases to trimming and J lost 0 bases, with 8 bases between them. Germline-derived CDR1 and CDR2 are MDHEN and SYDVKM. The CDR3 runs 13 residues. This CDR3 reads CASRPSLNTEAFF. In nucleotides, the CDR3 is TGTGCCAGCAGACCAAGTCTGAACACTGAAGCTTTCTTT.

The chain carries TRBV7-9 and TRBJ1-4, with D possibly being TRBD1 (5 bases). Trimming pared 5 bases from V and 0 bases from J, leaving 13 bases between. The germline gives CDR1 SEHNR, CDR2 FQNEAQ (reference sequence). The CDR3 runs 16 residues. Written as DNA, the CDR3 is TGTGCCAGCAGCCTAAGACAGCCCTCAACTAATGAAAAACTGTTTTTT. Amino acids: CASSLRQPSTNEKLFF.

DNA of the CDR3: TGTGCCAGCAGCCTCCTGACGGGGACGTACAATGAGCAGTTCTTC. Its protein is CASSLLTGTYNEQFF. J is TRBJ2-1 and V is TRBV14, with D perhaps given as TRBD1 or TRBD2 (5 bases each). The CDR3 sequence is 15 residues long. V lost 4 bases, J lost 4 bases, and 14 bases lay in between. Germline V gene sequence: CDR1 SGHDN, CDR2 FVKESK.

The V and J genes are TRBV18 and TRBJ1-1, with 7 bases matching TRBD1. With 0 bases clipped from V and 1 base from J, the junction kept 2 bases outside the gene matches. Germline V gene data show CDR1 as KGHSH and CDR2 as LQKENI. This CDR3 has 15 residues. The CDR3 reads CASSPPTGRNTEAFF. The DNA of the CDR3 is TGTGCCAGCTCACCACCGACAGGGCGGAACACTGAAGCTTTCTTT.

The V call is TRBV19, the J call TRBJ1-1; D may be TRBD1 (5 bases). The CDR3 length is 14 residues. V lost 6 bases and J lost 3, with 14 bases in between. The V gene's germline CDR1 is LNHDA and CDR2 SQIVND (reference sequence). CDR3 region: CASSHTPGYTEAFF. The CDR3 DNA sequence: TGTGCCAGTAGCCACACCCCAGGGTACACTGAAGCTTTCTTT. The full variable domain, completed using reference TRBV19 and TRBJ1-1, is DGGITQSPKYLFRKEGQNVTLSCEQNLNHDAMYWYRQDPGQGLRLIYYSQIVNDFQKGDIAEGYSVSREKKESFPLTVTSAQKNPTAFYLCASSHTPGYTEAFFGQGTRLTVV.